This T cell receptor (beta chain) stems from a study of T cell changes during pregnancy in multiple sclerosis. Profiled with immunoSEQ multiplex PCR; TCRdb holds only in-frame clones, not every one. The table shows about 120,000 clones, with around 93% occurring only once. Germline trimming cut 3 bases from V and 2 bases from J; bases unmatched to any gene: 4. The V gene's germline CDR1 is SGHVS and CDR2 FNYEAQ. The CDR3 has 15 residues. The gene calls are TRBV7-6 and TRBJ2-7, with TRBD1 identical over 10 bases. The source of this sequence is a female donor with multiple sclerosis, enrolled in a pregnancy study. The sequencing here drew on peripheral blood, taken before pregnancy. CDR3 DNA: TGTGCCAGCAGCTTCGGACAGGGGGGGGCCTACGAGCAGTACTTC. Its translation is CASSFGQGGAYEQYF.